A single sample gave rise to the 12 T cell receptor beta chains below, sequenced in a study of blood T cell repertoires in COVID-19. Generated by immunoSEQ multiplex PCR, the TCRdb table keeps only in-frame clones and is missing some. The sample has about 130,000 clones, about 86% seen once. The sequencing input was PBMCs or T cells enriched from blood (not recorded which). Every receptor here comes from a man aged 50-59 years who had recovered from COVID-19.

This clone was seen many times. The chain carries TRBV19 and TRBJ1-5; D is perhaps TRBD1 (5 bases). Trimming removed 3 bases from V and 5 bases from J, with 11 bases in between. In germline, CDR1 is LNHDA, CDR2 SQIVND (reference sequence). The CDR3 sequence is 14 residues long. In DNA form, the CDR3 reads TGTGCCAGTAGTATTGGGAGGGGCGATCAGCCCCAGCATTTT. Translating it yields CASSIGRGDQPQHF.

The chain uses TRBV19 and TRBJ2-1; 8 bases line up with TRBD2. The CDR3 runs to 14 residues. V lost 4 bases and J lost 5; bases outside the gene matches: 4. Germline V lookup: CDR1 LNHDA, CDR2 SQIVND (reference sequence). The CDR3 sequence is CASSTGTRNNEQFF. DNA for the CDR3: TGTGCCAGTAGTACCGGGACTAGGAACAATGAGCAGTTCTTC.

The V and J genes are TRBV11-3 and TRBJ2-7; D perhaps matches TRBD1 (6 bases). Trimming left V 9 bases short and J 0 bases short, with 27 bases between. This CDR3 spans 18 amino acids. The germline CDR1 and CDR2 sequences are SGHNT and YENEEA. The CDR3, as DNA: TGTGCCAGTCCAGCTTGCCCTGGCGGCCGGGACAACTCCTACGAGCAGTACTTC. It encodes CASPACPGGRDNSYEQYF.

This clone was recorded only once. The chain uses TRBV6-5 and TRBJ1-2; D remains ambiguous. The germline CDR1 and CDR2 sequences are MNHEY and SVGAGI. The CDR3 is 14 residues long. V was trimmed by 5 bases and J by 4 bases, leaving 14 bases between them. The CDR3 loop is CASSRTKEGYGYTF. The DNA for the CDR3 is TGTGCCAGCAGTAGAACGAAAGAGGGCTATGGCTACACCTTC.

The V and J genes are TRBV29-1 and TRBJ1-4; 8 bases align to TRBD1. Germline assignment: CDR1 SQVTM and CDR2 ANQGSEA. Losses at the gene ends were 4 bases for V and 0 bases for J; bases not matched to a gene: 7. CDR3 size: 16 residues. The CDR3: CSVGGQGVATNEKLFF. DNA for the CDR3: TGCAGCGTTGGAGGACAGGGAGTTGCAACTAATGAAAAACTGTTTTTT.

The chain links TRBV10-3 to TRBJ1-2; 7 positions agree with TRBD1. The CDR3 covers 13 residues. CDR1 and CDR2 from the germline V gene are ENHRY and SYGVKD. The V segment lost 7 bases and the J segment 0 bases; nucleotides outside the gene matches: 2. CDR3 loop: CAITGQANYGYTF. As DNA, the CDR3 is TGTGCCATCACCGGACAGGCTAACTATGGCTACACCTTC.

This clone appeared a single time. The chain links TRBV7-2 to TRBJ2-7, with D uncertain. Trimming cost V 6 bases and J 1 base, with 10 bases left between them. Germline CDR1 reads SGHTA; CDR2 reads FQGNSA. The CDR3 extends over 13 amino acids. This chain's CDR3 is CASSYMPSYEQYF. In DNA form, the CDR3 reads TGTGCCAGCAGTTACATGCCATCCTACGAGCAGTACTTC.

The chain uses TRBV7-6 and TRBJ2-3, with TRBD2 matching 15 bases. Germline V lookup: CDR1 SGHVS, CDR2 FNYEAQ. This CDR3 spans 17 amino acids. The V segment lost 5 bases and the J segment 6 bases; nucleotides outside the gene matches: 9. CDR3 amino acids: CASSRGLAGGARDTQYF. In DNA form, the CDR3 reads TGTGCCAGCAGCCGTGGACTAGCGGGGGGGGCCCGGGATACGCAGTATTTT.

The gene calls are TRBV19 and TRBJ1-4, with 10 bases matching TRBD1. The germline CDR1 and CDR2 sequences are LNHDA and SQIVND (reference sequence). The CDR3 spans 15 residues. V was pared by 8 bases and J by 4 bases, with 7 bases of the junction left unmatched. CDR3 sequence (DNA): TGTGCCAGTCTCGACAGGGGGCTCGGTAATGAAAAACTGTTTTTT. It translates to CASLDRGLGNEKLFF.

The chain links TRBV27 to TRBJ1-4, with TRBD1 identical over 8 bases. The CDR3 has 19 amino acids. V was clipped by 2 bases and J by 7 bases; unmatched bases: 18. Germline V gene lookup returns CDR1 MNHEY and CDR2 SMNVEV (reference sequence). CDR3: CASSLDGGIRGLIGEKLFF. DNA for the CDR3: TGTGCCAGCAGTTTAGATGGCGGGATCAGGGGGCTTATAGGTGAAAAACTGTTTTTT.

This clone was seen more than once but under ten times. V is TRBV10-2 and J is TRBJ1-5, with D hard to call. Trimming removed 2 bases from V and 3 bases from J, with 8 bases in between. Germline loops: CDR1 WSHSY, CDR2 SAAADI. The CDR3 covers 14 residues. In DNA, the CDR3 is TGCGCCAGCAGTGAGGTAGCGGCCAATCAGCCCCAGCATTTT. Translating gives CASSEVAANQPQHF.

This sequence joins TRBV5-1 and TRBJ2-5; 7 bases align to TRBD2. Losses at the gene ends were 10 bases for V and 1 base for J; bases not matched to a gene: 1. The CDR3 totals 11 residues. Germline V gene lookup returns CDR1 SGHRS and CDR2 YFSETQ. The CDR3 DNA reads TGCGCCTCTAGCGGCCAAGAGACCCAGTACTTC. Protein: CASSGQETQYF.